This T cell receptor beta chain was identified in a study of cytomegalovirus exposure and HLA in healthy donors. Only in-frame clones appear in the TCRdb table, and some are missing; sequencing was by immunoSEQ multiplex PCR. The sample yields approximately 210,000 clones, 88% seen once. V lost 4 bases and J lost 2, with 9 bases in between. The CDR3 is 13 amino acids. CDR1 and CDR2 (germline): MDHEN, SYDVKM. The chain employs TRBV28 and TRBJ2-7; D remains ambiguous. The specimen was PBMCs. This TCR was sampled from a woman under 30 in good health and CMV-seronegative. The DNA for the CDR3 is TGTGCCAGCAGTTGGAGTCTTACCTACGAGCAGTACTTC. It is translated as CASSWSLTYEQYF.